The 21 T cell receptor beta chains below were found in one sample sequenced in a study of T cell changes during pregnancy in multiple sclerosis. Some clones are missing from TCRdb's copy, which holds only in-frame ones; the method was immunoSEQ multiplex PCR. The table has about 50,000 clones, 80% to 95% seen once; the top ten hold around 0.29%. Sequencing used CD4+ T cells from peripheral blood mononuclear cells, obtained in the second trimester of pregnancy. All receptors come from a female donor with multiple sclerosis, enrolled in a pregnancy study.

The chain combines TRBV5-5 with TRBJ2-1; D may be TRBD1 (5 bases). The CDR3 sequence is 13 residues long. Germline V CDR1 and CDR2: SGHKS, YYEKEE (reference sequence). The ends were cut back, 0 bases at V and 9 bases at J, with 10 bases in the middle. DNA for the CDR3: TGTGCCAGCAGCTTGGCTGCGCAGGGTGAGCAGTTCTTC. This sequence encodes CASSLAAQGEQFF.

The chain joins TRBV5-3 to TRBJ2-3, with 8 nucleotides matching TRBD2. TRBV5-3 is noted as an ORF with a role that remains uncertain. The J segment lost 5 bases and the V segment lost 4 bases, leaving 9 bases of the junction unmatched. There are 15 residues in the CDR3. The CDR3 is CARSPGRAGVDTQYF. CDR3 nucleotides: TGTGCCAGAAGCCCCGGGAGGGCGGGGGTAGATACGCAGTATTTT.

The chain has TRBV7-9 and TRBJ1-3; TRBD1 matches at 7 bases. V shed 3 bases and J 2 bases; nucleotides not matched to a gene: 7. The germline V gene has CDR1 SEHNR and CDR2 FQNEAQ (reference sequence). The CDR3 has 16 residues. This chain's CDR3 is CASSLERGLAGNTIYF. In nucleotides, the CDR3 is TGTGCCAGCAGCTTGGAGAGGGGGCTTGCTGGAAACACCATATATTTT.

This chain uses TRBV19 with TRBJ2-3, with unresolved D. The CDR3 totals 14 residues. CDR1 is LNHDA, CDR2 SQIVND, per germline (reference sequence). Trimming stripped 3 bases from V and 5 bases from J, with 12 bases between. The DNA of the CDR3 is TGTGCCAGTAGTATTGCGGTCGGTGGAGATACGCAGTATTTT. The encoded protein is CASSIAVGGDTQYF.

The chain is built from TRBV2 and TRBJ1-1; a weak D match, TRBD1 (6 bases). The CDR3 covers 14 residues. Deletions cut 5 bases from V and 0 bases from J, with 10 bases between. Germline-derived CDR1 and CDR2 are SNHLY and FYNNEI. CDR3: CASSSNRVNTEAFF. CDR3 nucleotide sequence: TGTGCCAGCAGTAGTAACAGGGTGAACACTGAAGCTTTCTTT.

The chain carries TRBV18 and TRBJ2-7; 8 bases fit TRBD2. This CDR3 is 15 amino acids long. CDR1 and CDR2 (germline): KGHSH, LQKENI. Trimming at V came to 4 bases and at J to 6 bases, leaving 11 bases not matched to a gene. CDR3 sequence reads: CASSRRGGACSEQYF. DNA of the CDR3: TGTGCCAGCTCACGACGGGGGGGGGCTTGCTCCGAGCAGTACTTC.

The chain couples TRBV6-5 to TRBJ2-2; 11 nucleotides line up with TRBD2. The V gene end was trimmed by 6 bases and the J gene end by 1 base; junction bases not matched to a gene: 1. Germline CDR1 is MNHEY and CDR2 is SVGAGI. CDR3 length: 15 amino acids. The CDR3 is CASRGLAGNTGELFF. CDR3 nucleotides: TGTGCCAGCAGAGGACTAGCGGGGAACACCGGGGAGCTGTTTTTT.

The chain has TRBV2 and TRBJ1-1; D is perhaps TRBD1 (5 bases). V was trimmed by 5 bases and J by 3 bases, leaving 13 bases between them. The CDR3 is 14 amino acids. Germline V lookup: CDR1 SNHLY, CDR2 FYNNEI. CDR3 DNA: TGTGCCAGCAGTTTGACACCGGGGGACACTGAAGCTTTCTTT. This translates into CASSLTPGDTEAFF. Full variable domain (outside the CDR3, taken from reference TRBV2 and TRBJ1-1): EPEVTQTPSHQVTQMGQEVILRCVPISNHLYFYWYRQILGQKVEFLVSFYNNEISEKSEIFDDQFSVERPDGSNFTLKIRSTKLEDSAMYFCASSLTPGDTEAFFGQGTRLTVV.

The J gene is TRBJ2-5, the V gene TRBV19, with TRBD2 identical over 13 bases. After removal of 5 bases from V and 2 bases from J, the junction contained 2 bases not matched to a gene. This CDR3 contains 15 residues. Germline loops: CDR1 LNHDA, CDR2 SQIVND (reference sequence). CDR3 coding DNA: TGTGCCAGTAGTGGGACTAGCGGGGTTCAAGAGACCCAGTACTTC. Encoded protein: CASSGTSGVQETQYF.

The chain is built from TRBV2 and TRBJ1-3, with a tentative D call TRBD1 (6 bases). Germline assignment: CDR1 SNHLY and CDR2 FYNNEI. The germline V and J ends were trimmed by 6 bases and 3 bases, with 12 bases remaining between them. The CDR3 loop spans 14 amino acids. This chain's CDR3 is CASRVDRSGNTIYF. CDR3 sequence (DNA): TGTGCCAGCAGGGTTGACAGGAGTGGAAACACCATATATTTT.

The chain combines TRBV5-1 with TRBJ2-2; D remains unclear. This CDR3 is 14 amino acids long. The germline CDR1 and CDR2 sequences are SGHRS and YFSETQ. V lost 0 bases and J 2 bases, leaving 5 bases between the germline ends. The CDR3 region has the DNA TGCGCCAGCAGCTTGGCGGTTAACACCGGGGAGCTGTTTTTT. Translating it yields CASSLAVNTGELFF. Supplemented by reference TRBV5-1 and TRBJ2-2, the full variable domain reads KAGVTQTPRYLIKTRGQQVTLSCSPISGHRSVSWYQQTPGQGLQFLFEYFSETQRNKGNFPGRFSGRQFSNSRSEMNVSTLELGDSALYLCASSLAVNTGELFFGEGSRLTVL.

V usage is TRBV7-9 and J usage is TRBJ1-1; unclear D gene. V lost 5 bases and J 6 bases, leaving 13 bases between the germline ends. The germline CDR1 and CDR2 sequences are SEHNR and FQNEAQ (reference sequence). The CDR3 sequence is 13 residues long. CDR3 loop: CASSLVRVSEAFF. The CDR3 nucleotides read TGTGCCAGCAGCCTCGTCCGGGTTTCTGAAGCTTTCTTT.

The V gene is TRBV2, the J gene TRBJ1-2, with TRBD1 as a possible D gene (6 bases). Trimming shortened V by 9 bases and J by 3 bases, and 17 bases separated the two germline ends. The CDR3 length is 14 residues. From germline, CDR1 is SNHLY and CDR2 FYNNEI. CDR3 in DNA: TGTGCCAGTACCCGGGACAAGGGCCACTATGGCTACACCTTC. Encoded protein: CASTRDKGHYGYTF.

The chain carries TRBV9 and TRBJ1-6, with D unclear. CDR1 SGDLS and CDR2 YYNGEE come from the germline V gene. The CDR3 totals 14 residues. Trimming took off 0 bases at V and 7 bases at J, with 8 bases between the two ends. CDR3 nucleotides: TGTGCCAGCAGCGTAGAATTTGGCAATTCACCCCTCCACTTT. This sequence encodes CASSVEFGNSPLHF.

This chain uses TRBV28 with TRBJ2-2; 7 nucleotides line up with TRBD1. The CDR3 length is 16 residues. The V gene end was trimmed by 7 bases and the J gene end by 4 bases; junction bases not matched to a gene: 12. Germline CDR1 MDHEN, CDR2 SYDVKM. The CDR3 is CASIHWGTATTGELFF. In DNA form, the CDR3 reads TGTGCCAGCATCCACTGGGGGACAGCTACCACCGGGGAGCTGTTTTTT.

The chain carries TRBV9 and TRBJ1-2; a possible D gene is TRBD1 (6 bases). The germline CDR1 and CDR2 sequences are SGDLS and YYNGEE. The CDR3 extends over 14 amino acids. Trimming took off 3 bases at V and 4 bases at J, with 13 bases between the two ends. This CDR3 is CASSAGQTTYGYTF. CDR3 coding DNA: TGTGCCAGCAGCGCAGGACAGACGACCTATGGCTACACCTTC.

V usage is TRBV5-1 and J usage is TRBJ2-7, with D hard to call. Germline lookup yields CDR1 SGHRS and CDR2 YFSETQ. Trimming took 2 bases from V and 4 from J, leaving 10 bases between them. This CDR3 contains 13 residues. The CDR3 here is CASSFNPNYEQYF. The CDR3 region has the DNA TGCGCCAGCAGCTTTAACCCTAATTACGAGCAGTACTTC.

The chain links TRBV19 to TRBJ1-1; the D is unclear. Germline lookup yields CDR1 LNHDA and CDR2 SQIVND (reference sequence). The CDR3 covers 15 residues. Trimming took off 0 bases at V and 1 base at J, with 9 bases between the two ends. The CDR3 spells CASSIEANQNTEAFF. CDR3 nucleotides: TGTGCCAGTAGTATAGAAGCAAACCAGAACACTGAAGCTTTCTTT.

The chain uses TRBV5-6 and TRBJ1-2; D might be TRBD1 (6 bases). The CDR3 is made up of 18 amino acids. Germline lookup yields CDR1 SGHDT and CDR2 YYEEEE. V was cut by 8 bases and J by 1 base, with 27 bases left in between. For the CDR3, the DNA is TGTGCCAGAATCGCAATAGGGGACACAGGGTACCGTAACTATGGCTACACCTTC. The encoded protein is CARIAIGDTGYRNYGYTF.

The chain is built from TRBV5-6 and TRBJ2-1; 9 nucleotides agree with TRBD1. This CDR3 spans 16 amino acids. Germline V CDR1 and CDR2: SGHDT, YYEEEE. Losses at the gene ends were 4 bases for V and 4 bases for J; bases not matched to a gene: 9. The CDR3 DNA sequence: TGTGCCAGCAGCCCCCTCGGACAGGGGTTTTACAATGAGCAGTTCTTC. Translated: CASSPLGQGFYNEQFF.

The J gene is TRBJ2-3, the V gene TRBV2, with 12 positions matching TRBD2. V lost 9 bases to trimming and J lost 6 bases; unmatched junction nucleotides: 4. The length of the CDR3 is 13 residues. CDR1 and CDR2 (germline): SNHLY, FYNNEI. In nucleotides, the CDR3 is TGTGCCAGAAGACTAGCGGGGGTGGATACGCAGTATTTT. Translating it yields CARRLAGVDTQYF.